These 5 T cell receptor beta chains share one sample of origin, sequenced in a study of STAT5B mutations in CD4+ large granular lymphocyte leukemia. Sequenced by immunoSEQ multiplex PCR; TCRdb stores in-frame clones only, minus some. Altogether under 50,000 clones are present, approximately 83% being singletons, with the ten largest covering 0.35%. Sequences were obtained from CD4+ T cells from blood buffy coats. Every receptor here comes from a human donor in good health.

In its sample, this clone was seen a few times. The CDR3 DNA reads as TGTGCCAGCAGCTTGGGACAGGGGGGGAACACTGAAGCTTTCTTT. Its protein product is CASSLGQGGNTEAFF. The genes are TRBV5-4 and TRBJ1-1; 9 nucleotides line up with TRBD1. CDR3 size: 15 residues. Germline CDR1 SGHNT, CDR2 YYREEE (reference sequence). J was trimmed by 1 base and V by 0 bases; bases with no gene match: 1.

The chain recombines TRBV7-2 with TRBJ2-1, with unresolved D. This CDR3 spans 14 amino acids. Trimming took 3 bases from V and 5 from J, leaving 11 bases between them. In germline, CDR1 is SGHTA, CDR2 FQGNSA. CDR3 coding DNA: TGTGCCAGCAGCTTGCGGCCGGGCCACAATGAGCAGTTCTTC. It yields the protein CASSLRPGHNEQFF.

V and J are TRBV5-4 and TRBJ1-4; tentatively, D is TRBD1 (6 bases). V was cut by 4 bases and J by 2 bases, with 12 bases left in between. Germline CDR1 SGHNT, CDR2 YYREEE (reference sequence). The CDR3 runs to 15 residues. CDR3 in amino acids: CASSEFRGTNEKLFF. Written as DNA, the CDR3 is TGTGCCAGCAGCGAATTTAGGGGGACTAATGAAAAACTGTTTTTT.

The chain links TRBV9 to TRBJ2-2; no clear D. V gave up 0 bases and J gave up 6 bases, with 6 bases separating them. Germline assignment: CDR1 SGDLS and CDR2 YYNGEE. This CDR3 has 13 amino acids. Written as DNA, the CDR3 is TGTGCCAGCAGCGTAGGGATCCCCGGGGAGCTGTTTTTT. This translates into CASSVGIPGELFF.

This clone was counted a single time. CDR3 amino acids: CASSGGASGNTIYF. CDR3 in DNA: TGCGCCAGCAGCGGGGGAGCTTCTGGAAACACCATATATTTT. This chain uses TRBV5-1 with TRBJ1-3; TRBD1 might be the D (5 bases). This CDR3 spans 14 amino acids. The V end was cut by 4 bases, the J end by 1 base, with 9 bases between. The germline CDR1 and CDR2 sequences are SGHRS and YFSETQ.